A single sample is the source of the 31 T cell receptor beta chains below, sequenced in a study of cytomegalovirus exposure and HLA in healthy donors. The PCR contained 60 Vbeta and 13 Jbeta primers. The protocol was immunoSEQ multiplex PCR, while the TCRdb copy is restricted to in-frame clones and leaves out a portion. The sample lists about 190,000 clones, about 77% occurring once. Specimen: PBMCs. The source of these receptors is a young man in good health and CMV-seropositive.

The CDR3 DNA is TGTGCCAGCAGTGAAGGTGCGAAGAGAGAGACCCAGTACTTC. Translation gives CASSEGAKRETQYF. The chain employs TRBV6-1 and TRBJ2-5; D remains ambiguous. Trimming took 1 base from V and 4 from J, leaving 10 bases between them. The CDR3 contains 14 residues. The germline V gene encodes CDR1 MNHNS and CDR2 SASEGT.

The chain links TRBV5-4 to TRBJ2-2; D is perhaps TRBD1 (6 bases). The V and J ends lost 0 bases and 5 bases respectively, with 14 bases between them. Germline loops: CDR1 SGHNT, CDR2 YYREEE (reference sequence). This CDR3 region has 16 residues. CDR3 DNA: TGTGCCAGCAGCTTGGGCCGGGACAAAAGGACCGGGGAGCTGTTTTTT. Translating it yields CASSLGRDKRTGELFF.

The rearrangement links TRBV2 to TRBJ2-1, with D unresolved. V dropped 7 bases and J dropped 2 bases, with 9 bases sitting between them. Germline CDR1 and CDR2: SNHLY and FYNNEI. This CDR3 comprises 13 residues. CDR3: CASTPETYNEQFF. The CDR3 DNA reads as TGTGCCAGCACGCCTGAGACCTACAATGAGCAGTTCTTC.

V and J are TRBV7-2 and TRBJ2-4, with D possibly matching TRBD2 (6 bases). The germline gives CDR1 SGHTA, CDR2 FQGNSA. V lost 8 bases and J 0 bases, leaving 14 bases between the germline ends. This CDR3 comprises 15 residues. In DNA form, the CDR3 reads TGTGCCAGCGGAGCGCGGGACCTAGCCAAAAACATTCAGTACTTC. Protein sequence: CASGARDLAKNIQYF.

The chain recombines TRBV2 with TRBJ2-5; TRBD2 matches 12 bases. Losses at the gene ends were 2 bases for V and 5 bases for J; bases not matched to a gene: 3. This CDR3 region has 15 residues. In germline, CDR1 is SNHLY, CDR2 FYNNEI. The CDR3 DNA sequence: TGTGCCAGCAGTGAACTAGCGGGAGGGGGGGAGACCCAGTACTTC. The encoded protein is CASSELAGGGETQYF.

The chain links TRBV6-5 to TRBJ2-3, with a weak D call TRBD1 (5 bases). The CDR3 length is 14 residues. Germline-derived CDR1 and CDR2 are MNHEY and SVGAGI. V lost 1 base, J lost 3 bases, and 8 bases lay in between. The CDR3 DNA sequence: TGTGCCAGCAGTTACTTACAGGCTACAGATACGCAGTATTTT. This codes for CASSYLQATDTQYF.

This clone came up a few times. CDR3 sequence reads: CASSPPIVGGNEQFF. In DNA, the CDR3 is TGTGCCAGCAGTCCCCCCATAGTGGGAGGGAATGAGCAGTTCTTC. The gene calls are TRBV28 and TRBJ2-1; 7 nucleotides agree with TRBD2. J was trimmed by 7 bases and V by 5 bases; bases with no gene match: 11. This CDR3 has 15 amino acids. From germline, CDR1 is MDHEN and CDR2 SYDVKM.

The chain is built from TRBV7-9 and TRBJ1-1, with 8 bases lining up with TRBD1. Germline loops: CDR1 SEHNR, CDR2 FQNEAQ (reference sequence). CDR3 length: 14 residues. V dropped 10 bases and J dropped 2; count of bases not matched to a gene: 9. This CDR3 is CAIPTGGGNTEAFF. Here the CDR3 DNA reads TGTGCCATCCCAACAGGGGGGGGAAACACTGAAGCTTTCTTT.

V and J are TRBV15 and TRBJ2-5, with 9 bases identical to TRBD1. The junction had 7 bases not matched to a gene; V was cut back by 3 bases and J by 5 bases. Germline lookup yields CDR1 LNHNV and CDR2 YYDKDF (reference sequence). The CDR3 runs 15 residues. CDR3: CATSRQDRGGETQYF. The CDR3 nucleotides read TGTGCCACCAGCAGGCAAGACAGGGGGGGGGAGACCCAGTACTTC.

The gene calls are TRBV5-6 and TRBJ2-7; 7 nucleotides align to TRBD1. CDR3 length: 15 amino acids. CDR1 and CDR2 from the germline V gene are SGHDT and YYEEEE. V gave up 2 bases and J gave up 0 bases; unmatched junction bases: 5. The chain's CDR3 is CASSLTGAPSYEQYF. CDR3 sequence (DNA): TGTGCCAGCAGCTTAACAGGGGCACCCTCCTACGAGCAGTACTTC.

The V gene is TRBV11-3, the J gene TRBJ2-4; TRBD2 might be the D (6 bases). The V gene's germline CDR1 is SGHNT and CDR2 YENEEA. V was trimmed by 0 bases and J by 3 bases, leaving 15 bases between them. The CDR3 has 17 residues. CDR3 bases: TGTGCCAGCAGCTTAGACTCGGGGGAGGCGGACAAAAACATTCAGTACTTC. This sequence encodes CASSLDSGEADKNIQYF.

The chain joins TRBV19 to TRBJ1-5; D might be TRBD1 (5 bases). The CDR3 loop spans 14 amino acids. V was clipped by 7 bases and J by 2 bases, with 12 bases between them. The germline V gene has CDR1 LNHDA and CDR2 SQIVND (reference sequence). DNA for the CDR3: TGTGCCAGTATGGCGGGGACTGGCAATCAGCCCCAGCATTTT. Translated, it gives CASMAGTGNQPQHF. The whole variable domain, remainder taken from reference TRBV19 and TRBJ1-5, is DGGITQSPKYLFRKEGQNVTLSCEQNLNHDAMYWYRQDPGQGLRLIYYSQIVNDFQKGDIAEGYSVSREKKESFPLTVTSAQKNPTAFYLCASMAGTGNQPQHFGDGTRLSIL.

The chain is built from TRBV28 and TRBJ2-4, with D possibly matching TRBD1 (6 bases). The length of the CDR3 is 13 residues. Germline V gives CDR1 MDHEN, CDR2 SYDVKM. V shed 8 bases and J shed 7 bases, with 15 bases lying between them. The DNA of the CDR3 is TGTGCCAGCCCCACCAGGGGAGCGAACATTCAGTACTTC. It is translated as CASPTRGANIQYF.

This clone occurred once. This chain links TRBV15 with TRBJ2-5, with D tentatively TRBD1 (5 bases). Near its end, the DNA agrees better with TRBJ2-7, so the J call may be wrong. This CDR3 spans 15 amino acids. The V gene's germline CDR1 is LNHNV and CDR2 YYDKDF (reference sequence). The CDR3 region is CATSREGQKSYEQYF. In nucleotides, the CDR3 is TGTGCCACCAGCAGAGAGGGGCAAAAATCCTACGAGCAGTACTTC.

This chain links TRBV27 with TRBJ2-7, with D perhaps TRBD1 (6 bases). The V and J ends lost 3 bases and 2 bases respectively, with 14 bases between them. Germline values: CDR1 MNHEY, CDR2 SMNVEV (reference sequence). The CDR3 has 15 residues. For the CDR3, the DNA is TGTGCCAGCAGTTTGGGCCGGGACACCCCCTACGAGCAGTACTTC. Translation: CASSLGRDTPYEQYF.

This clone was recorded once. The chain has TRBV27 and TRBJ2-7; D is unresolved. Deletions cut 2 bases from V and 3 bases from J, with 11 bases between. The CDR3 sequence is 14 residues long. Germline V lookup: CDR1 MNHEY, CDR2 SMNVEV (reference sequence). CDR3 in DNA: TGTGCCAGCAGTTTACGTGAGAACCACTACGAGCAGTACTTC. Amino acids: CASSLRENHYEQYF.

The chain couples TRBV27 to TRBJ1-5; 11 nucleotides agree with TRBD1. This CDR3 contains 17 residues. Germline V gene data show CDR1 as MNHEY and CDR2 as SMNVEV (reference sequence). The V segment lost 6 bases and the J segment 9 bases; nucleotides outside the gene matches: 16. The CDR3 reads CASSRTYRDRGGGPQHF. The CDR3 DNA follows: TGTGCCAGCAGCCGAACCTACCGGGACAGGGGGGGTGGGCCCCAGCATTTT.

This sequence joins TRBV27 and TRBJ2-7, with a tentative D call TRBD2 (5 bases). The length of the CDR3 is 18 residues. Germline V CDR1 and CDR2: MNHEY, SMNVEV (reference sequence). Trimming took off 0 bases at V and 3 bases at J, with 21 bases between the two ends. The CDR3 bases are TGTGCCAGCAGTTTATCTAACCCCCGGGAACGAGGCGGCTACGAGCAGTACTTC. It is translated as CASSLSNPRERGGYEQYF.

On this clone: This may come from a read error, since a much larger clone is one base off. The V call is TRBV7-3, the J call TRBJ2-2, with TRBD1 matching 7 bases. The junction had 3 bases not matched to a gene; V was cut back by 5 bases and J by 0 bases. Germline V CDR1 and CDR2: SGHTA, FQGTGA. The CDR3 runs 15 residues. The CDR3 nucleotides read TGTGCCAGCAGCCCCGGGACAGCGAACACCGGGGAGCTGTTTTTT. It specifies CASSPGTANTGELFF.

The chain recombines TRBV4-3 with TRBJ2-1, with TRBD1 matching 7 bases. The CDR3 has 15 amino acids. Germline loops: CDR1 LGHNA, CDR2 YSLEER. V lost 3 bases, J lost 8 bases, and 10 bases stayed unmatched. CDR3 protein: CASSQDTRQGDEQFF. For the CDR3, the DNA is TGCGCCAGCAGCCAGGACACGAGACAGGGCGATGAGCAGTTCTTC.

DNA for the CDR3: TGTGCCAGCTCACCACCCGGGGACAGGGGTAATGAAAAACTGTTTTTT. Amino acid sequence: CASSPPGDRGNEKLFF. V usage is TRBV18 and J usage is TRBJ1-4; 10 bases match TRBD1. Germline V gives CDR1 KGHSH, CDR2 LQKENI. V lost 0 bases to trimming and J lost 4 bases; unmatched junction nucleotides: 2. There are 16 residues in the CDR3.

The CDR3 sequence is CASSNNLGQGEETQYF. CDR3 nucleotides: TGTGCCAGTAGCAACAACTTAGGACAGGGCGAAGAGACCCAGTACTTC. The V call is TRBV19, the J call TRBJ2-5, with TRBD1 matching over 8 bases. The germline V gene encodes CDR1 LNHDA and CDR2 SQIVND (reference sequence). The CDR3 is made up of 16 amino acids. V shed 6 bases and J 3 bases; nucleotides not matched to a gene: 12.

This clone was counted a few times. The chain links TRBV11-1 to TRBJ2-7; D perhaps matches TRBD1 (5 bases). The ends were cut back, 6 bases at V and 2 bases at J, with 17 bases in the middle. CDR1 is SGHAT, CDR2 FQDESV, per germline (reference sequence). This CDR3 region has 15 residues. In DNA form, the CDR3 reads TGTGCCAGCAGTGGCGATGGACAAGGAACCTACGAGCAGTACTTC. Translated: CASSGDGQGTYEQYF.

The chain recombines TRBV5-1 with TRBJ2-1; TRBD2 is a possible D gene (6 bases). The CDR3 totals 16 residues. V was trimmed by 1 base and J by 4 bases, leaving 15 bases between them. Looked up from germline, CDR1 is SGHRS and CDR2 is YFSETQ. The CDR3 region is CASSLTPTGVYNEQFF. CDR3 nucleotide sequence: TGCGCCAGCAGCTTGACCCCGACGGGGGTTTACAATGAGCAGTTCTTC.

The genes are TRBV7-9 and TRBJ2-7, with TRBD2 matching 11 bases. The germline V gene has CDR1 SEHNR and CDR2 FQNEAQ (reference sequence). J was trimmed by 5 bases and V by 3 bases; bases with no gene match: 9. There are 16 residues in the CDR3. CDR3 nucleotides: TGTGCCAGCAGCTTCGGGCTAGCGGGAGGAAGGGACGAGCAGTACTTC. It specifies CASSFGLAGGRDEQYF.

The V and J genes are TRBV28 and TRBJ2-5, with a possible D match to TRBD2 (6 bases). Between the trimmed V and J ends, which lost 1 base and 9 bases, there was a span of 15 bases. The germline CDR1 and CDR2 sequences are MDHEN and SYDVKM. The CDR3 has 14 amino acids. The chain's CDR3 is CASSLSGGGPPQYF. DNA for the CDR3: TGTGCCAGCAGTTTATCTGGGGGAGGCCCCCCCCAGTACTTC.

This chain joins TRBV7-2 and TRBJ2-6; TRBD2 is a possible D gene (5 bases). The CDR3 runs 14 residues. Trimming removed 8 bases at V and 6 bases at J, with 14 bases between. Germline V gene sequence: CDR1 SGHTA, CDR2 FQGNSA. The CDR3 reads CASRRNPEANVLTF. In DNA, the CDR3 is TGTGCCAGCCGGAGGAATCCAGAGGCCAACGTCCTGACTTTC.

The chain employs TRBV5-4 and TRBJ2-3, with TRBD2 identical over 11 bases. The ends lost 5 bases at V and 0 bases at J; junction bases unmatched: 2. Germline V gene data show CDR1 as SGHNT and CDR2 as YYREEE (reference sequence). The CDR3 has 15 residues. The CDR3 spells CASSRTSGSTDTQYF. CDR3 DNA: TGTGCCAGCAGTCGGACTAGCGGGAGCACAGATACGCAGTATTTT. The variable domain in full, completed from reference TRBV5-4 and TRBJ2-3, reads ETGVTQSPTHLIKTRGQQVTLRCSSQSGHNTVSWYQQALGQGPQFIFQYYREEENGRGNFPPRFSGLQFPNYSSELNVNALELDDSALYLCASSRTSGSTDTQYFGPGTRLTVL.

The V gene is TRBV5-1, the J gene TRBJ1-6; unclear D gene. The germline V gene has CDR1 SGHRS and CDR2 YFSETQ. With 1 base removed from V and 8 bases from J, the gap between germline ends came to 7 bases. The CDR3 contains 13 residues. CDR3 protein: CASSLKRDSPLHF. The CDR3 bases are TGCGCCAGCAGCTTGAAGAGGGATTCACCCCTCCACTTT.

The rearrangement links TRBV6-6 to TRBJ2-2; 8 bases align to TRBD2. CDR3 length equals 15 residues. V was pared by 0 bases and J by 5 bases, with 2 bases of the junction left unmatched. The germline V gene has CDR1 MNHNY and CDR2 SVGAGI (reference sequence). The CDR3 DNA follows: TGTGCCAGCAGTTACTCGGCTAGCGGGACCGGGGAGCTGTTTTTT. This translates into CASSYSASGTGELFF.

The CDR3 region has the DNA TGTGCCAGAAGCTTGGGACAGTTACCCTACGAGCAGTACTTC. Amino acid sequence: CARSLGQLPYEQYF. This chain uses TRBV5-3 with TRBJ2-7, with D tentatively TRBD1 (5 bases). TRBV5-3 is assigned to the ORF class and has an uncertain function. The CDR3 has 14 amino acids. The germline V and J ends were trimmed by 0 bases and 2 bases, with 9 bases remaining between them.